These T cell receptor beta chains were read from a single sample in a study of immune evolution from preneoplasia to lung adenocarcinoma. Generated by immunoSEQ multiplex PCR, the TCRdb table keeps only in-frame clones and is missing some. Among thousands of clones listed, roughly 80% were seen once. The sequencing sample was made of FFPE minimally invasive lung adenocarcinoma tissue. Source of these receptors: a person aged 45 to 69 with lung adenocarcinoma. CDR3s include the opening cysteine and the closing phenylalanine or tryptophan. A clone size is listed for some rows: how often the clone was seen (once, few, many), or a class if it is expanded.

v_call	j_call	clone_size	cdr3_aa
TRBV29-1	TRBJ2-3	-	CSVEATTSFSGTQYF
TRBV2	TRBJ2-3	-	CASSEPFTDTQYF
TRBV29-1	TRBJ2-7	-	CSVQTLSSYEQYF
TRBV19	TRBJ2-4	-	CASSPTGGANIQYF
TRBV29-1	TRBJ2-2	-	CSVEDDQFTGELFF
TRBV11-1	TRBJ1-2	-	CASSKSGEWGYTF
TRBV6-5	TRBJ1-1	-	CASSYFPGRATEAFF
TRBV4-1	TRBJ1-1	-	CASSPLFVGNTEAFF
TRBV28	TRBJ2-3	-	CASSTPPTDTQYF
TRBV27	TRBJ1-1	-	CASSFSQTNTEAFF
TRBV6-1	TRBJ2-2	-	CASSDGQPIPNTGELFF
TRBV19	TRBJ1-1	once	CASSRETGGTEAFF
TRBV11-2	TRBJ2-3	-	CASSDDGSTDTQYF
TRBV7-8	TRBJ2-7	-	CASGQTTSYEQYF
TRBV2	TRBJ1-2	-	CASRPDSEIYGYTF
TRBV4-2	TRBJ2-6	-	CASSPWSESYGANVLTF
TRBV9	TRBJ2-5	-	CASSYGRRAAEETQYF
TRBV4-1	TRBJ2-5	-	CASSQGHLRWETQYF
TRBV9	TRBJ1-1	-	CASSVAGNTEAFF
TRBV7-9	TRBJ1-3	once	CASSFPTLPGADTIYF
TRBV27	TRBJ1-5	few	CASSLRQGLQPQHF
TRBV5-1	TRBJ1-1	-	CASSTSLGARGTEAFF
TRBV11-3	TRBJ1-3	-	CASSSGLSGNTIYF
TRBV11-3	TRBJ2-1	-	CASSLGNYNEQFF
TRBV30	TRBJ1-2	-	CAGGRGEWGYTF
TRBV28	TRBJ2-3	-	CASSPRGRTDTQYF
TRBV11-2	TRBJ2-5	-	CASSSQTGKETQYF
TRBV7-3	TRBJ2-3	-	CASSRDRGNTDTQYF
TRBV18	TRBJ2-5	-	CASSPRGQETQYF
TRBV30	TRBJ1-1	-	CAWSVGGGTEAFF
TRBV5-1	TRBJ2-5	-	CASSLNVGVETQYF
TRBV7-5	TRBJ1-2	once	CARSLDRGICGYTF
TRBV4-2	TRBJ2-2	-	CASSQDREFGELFF
TRBV4-2	TRBJ1-1	-	CASSQLTGLMNTEAFF
TRBV7-8	TRBJ2-3	-	CASSAIYSGNQIDTQYF
TRBV5-4	TRBJ2-1	-	CASSLVLTSDEQFF
TRBV4-1	TRBJ2-1	few	CASSQTGGNEQFF
TRBV5-4	TRBJ2-7	-	CASSLGGRNYEQYF
TRBV19	TRBJ2-5	-	CASSIPPGDRGIETQYF
TRBV23-1	TRBJ1-4	-	CASSQSGGQDPTNEKLFF
TRBV5-6	TRBJ1-2	-	CASRYGTENYGYTF
TRBV6-5	TRBJ1-1	-	CASSYRGSGGPTEAFF
TRBV19	TRBJ1-4	-	CASTSDRGDEKLFF
TRBV6-1	TRBJ1-6	-	CASSEAAPRAYNSPLHF
TRBV28	TRBJ1-2	-	CASSLGMGYGYTF
TRBV29-1	TRBJ2-1	-	CSVEDLRGFGDNEQFF
TRBV10-3	TRBJ2-7	-	CAISEPGTGKMMIYEQYF
TRBV2	TRBJ2-5	-	CASTSIGGAAETQYF
TRBV5-8	TRBJ1-6	-	CASSLEQNSPLHF
TRBV18	TRBJ2-3	-	CASSPGLSTDTQYF
TRBV7-9	TRBJ1-1	-	CASSVQGNTEAFF